The rows below give T cell receptor beta chains drawn from one sample of a study of cytomegalovirus exposure and HLA in healthy donors. Generated by immunoSEQ multiplex PCR, the TCRdb table keeps only in-frame clones and is missing some. This sample has some 290,000 clones, with approximately 86% found just once. Source material: PBMCs. The source of these receptors is a man under 40 in good health and CMV-seronegative. The CDR3 runs from the conserved cysteine through the conserved F or W. The order of the fields is D gene, clone size, J gene, V gene, CDR3 DNA, CDR3 protein. D genes are given only for firm matches. Rows may omit the clone size; those that give it use once, few, many or a size class.

>TRBD1|NA|TRBJ2-5|TRBV12-5
TGTGCTAGTGGTTTGGCCATCGGGGGACAGGGGGGGCAAGAGACCCAGTACTTC
CASGLAIGGQGGQETQYF
>TRBD2|NA|TRBJ2-5|TRBV11-2
TGTGCCAGCACCCTAGCGGGGGGAATACAAGAGACCCAGTACTTC
CASTLAGGIQETQYF
>NA|NA|TRBJ1-2|TRBV5-6
TGTGCCAGCAGCTTACGGGGAGCTAACTATGGCTACACCTTC
CASSLRGANYGYTF
>NA|NA|TRBJ2-7|TRBV5-1
TGCGCCAGCAGCTTGGCCGGGGGAGTGCAGTACTTC
CASSLAGGVQYF
>NA|NA|TRBJ2-1|TRBV2
TGTGCCAGTCAGGGGAGGGTCACCTTGGGTGAGCAGTTCTTC
CASQGRVTLGEQFF
>TRBD1|NA|TRBJ1-2|TRBV5-4
TGTGCCAGCAGCTTGGTGGGGCAGGGGGCGTCTAACTATGGCTACACCTTC
CASSLVGQGASNYGYTF
>TRBD1|NA|TRBJ2-1|TRBV10-3
TGTGCCTCCGCTGGGGTAGAAACAGGGGGTTTCGAGAGGTTCTTC
CASAGVETGGFERFF
>TRBD2|NA|TRBJ2-3|TRBV5-6
TGTGCCAGCAGCTTGGCACTAGCGGAGAGGGCAGATACGCAGTATTTT
CASSLALAERADTQYF
>TRBD1|NA|TRBJ2-6|TRBV7-9
TGTGCCAGCAGCTTAGGGGGACAGGGGAACCCTGGGGCCAACGTCCTGACTTTC
CASSLGGQGNPGANVLTF
>NA|NA|TRBJ2-1|TRBV9
TGTGCCAGCAGCGACTCGAGCAATGAGCAGTTCTTC
CASSDSSNEQFF
>TRBD1|NA|TRBJ1-1|TRBV2
TGTGCCAGCAGTGAAACGGACAGGGGGGATTTCTTT
CASSETDRGDFF
>TRBD1|NA|TRBJ2-1|TRBV23-1
TGCGCCCCTCCAAGGACAGGGGGACACAATGAGCAGTTCTTC
CAPPRTGGHNEQFF
>TRBD2|NA|TRBJ2-2|TRBV4-3
TGCGCCAGCAGCCAGCTTCTAGCGGGGTACACCGGGGAGCTGTTTTTT
CASSQLLAGYTGELFF
>NA|NA|TRBJ1-6|TRBV5-6
TGTGCCAGCAGCTTGGTAGGGCAGGGGCATTCACCCCTCCACTTT
CASSLVGQGHSPLHF
>TRBD1|NA|TRBJ2-7|TRBV27
TGTGCCAGCAGTGGCCCGCGGGACAGGGGGCCCGACGAGCAGTACTTC
CASSGPRDRGPDEQYF
>TRBD1|NA|TRBJ2-7|TRBV27
TGTGCCAGCAGGGGACAGGGGGCGCGAGAGCAGTACTTC
CASRGQGAREQYF
>TRBD1|NA|TRBJ1-1|TRBV6-5
TGTGCCAGCAGTCCACAGGGGTGGGACACTGAAGCTTTCTTT
CASSPQGWDTEAFF
>TRBD1|NA|TRBJ1-4|TRBV2
TGTGCCAGCAGGCCTAGGACAGGGGGCCATGAAAAACTGTTTTTT
CASRPRTGGHEKLFF
>TRBD1|NA|TRBJ1-2|TRBV6-5
TGTGCCAGCAGTTACTCTTTCAGGGGGCCCACATATGGCTACACCTTC
CASSYSFRGPTYGYTF
>TRBD1|NA|TRBJ2-2|TRBV11-3
TGTGCCAGCAGCTTTAGAACAGGGGTTTTGAACACCGGGGAGCTGTTTTTT
CASSFRTGVLNTGELFF
>NA|NA|TRBJ2-1|TRBV6-8
TGTGCCAGCAGTTCACTGGCGGGCGACGTTTCTTCCAATGAGCAGTTCTTC
CASSSLAGDVSSNEQFF
>TRBD1|NA|TRBJ1-2|TRBV30
TGTGCCTGGAACAGACAGGGAAACTATGGCTACACCTTC
CAWNRQGNYGYTF
>TRBD1|NA|TRBJ2-2|TRBV7-8
TGTGCCAGCAGTCACCGACAGGGGAACGGCGGGGAGCTGTTTTTT
CASSHRQGNGGELFF
>NA|NA|TRBJ1-3|TRBV13
TGTGCCAGCAGCGCCTGGGACAAAGCTGGAAACACCATATATTTT
CASSAWDKAGNTIYF
>TRBD1|once|TRBJ2-7|TRBV18
TGTGCCAGCTCACCGGACAGGACCTACGAGCAGTACTTC
CASSPDRTYEQYF
>NA|NA|TRBJ2-4|TRBV11-2
TGTGCCAGCAGAATTCAGGGGAAAAACATTCAGTACTTC
CASRIQGKNIQYF